These 14 T cell receptor beta chains originate from one sample sequenced in a study of technical replicates of blood from a handful of donors. Data came from immunoSEQ multiplex PCR; TCRdb stores just in-frame clones and leaves some out. This sample has roughly 70,000 clones, with 92% found just once. The sequencing input was T cells isolated from PBMCs. The receptors were gathered from a human donor in good health.

The V and J genes are TRBV30 and TRBJ2-5; 7 bases fit TRBD2. This CDR3 has 13 amino acids. V gave up 5 bases and J gave up 5 bases; unmatched junction bases: 8. Germline loops: CDR1 GTSNPN, CDR2 SVGIG (reference sequence). CDR3 protein: CAWLSGTKETQYF. Written as DNA, the CDR3 is TGTGCCTGGTTAAGCGGGACTAAGGAGACCCAGTACTTC.

The V gene is TRBV19, the J gene TRBJ2-1; a weak D match, TRBD2 (6 bases). V was pared by 8 bases and J by 4 bases, with 9 bases between. CDR1 and CDR2 (germline): LNHDA, SQIVND (reference sequence). This CDR3 contains 12 residues. CDR3 residues: CASGTGYNEQFF. The CDR3 DNA reads TGTGCCAGTGGGACTGGATACAATGAGCAGTTCTTC.

Only one count was recorded for this clone. The chain couples TRBV2 to TRBJ2-1; D might be TRBD1 (7 bases). The CDR3 covers 12 residues. V was trimmed by 8 bases and J by 8 bases, leaving 13 bases between them. The germline CDR1 and CDR2 sequences are SNHLY and FYNNEI. This CDR3 reads CASAGGRDEQFF. The CDR3 coding sequence is TGTGCCAGCGCAGGGGGGCGCGATGAGCAGTTCTTC.

The chain couples TRBV18 to TRBJ1-5, with D maybe TRBD1 (5 bases). CDR3 size: 17 residues. Germline CDR1 KGHSH, CDR2 LQKENI. With 2 bases removed from V and 0 bases from J, the gap between germline ends came to 14 bases. The CDR3 DNA follows: TGTGCCAGCTCACCAACCCATCAGGGTAGTAGCAATCAGCCCCAGCATTTT. This encodes CASSPTHQGSSNQPQHF.

Here the CDR3 reads CASSLETSGSEDTQYF. The CDR3 DNA sequence: TGTGCCAGCAGTTTAGAGACTAGCGGGAGTGAAGATACGCAGTATTTT. The V gene is TRBV27, the J gene TRBJ2-3; 12 positions agree with TRBD2. J was trimmed by 5 bases and V by 2 bases; bases with no gene match: 5. CDR1 and CDR2 from the germline V gene are MNHEY and SMNVEV (reference sequence). The CDR3 contains 16 residues.

The chain recombines TRBV9 with TRBJ1-2, with a weak D call TRBD1 (5 bases). This CDR3 region has 15 residues. Germline values: CDR1 SGDLS, CDR2 YYNGEE. Trimming removed 3 bases from V and 2 bases from J, with 14 bases in between. CDR3 DNA sequence: TGTGCCAGCAGCGAGGCCCCTGCAGGGAACTATGGCTACACCTTC. Residues: CASSEAPAGNYGYTF.

This clone has just one count. The rearrangement links TRBV30 to TRBJ2-5; the match to TRBD2 covers 12 bases. This CDR3 spans 16 amino acids. Trimming took 0 bases from V and 5 from J; bases not matched to a gene: 7. Germline assignment: CDR1 GTSNPN and CDR2 SVGIG (reference sequence). The CDR3 nucleotides are TGTGCCTGGAGTGTCCCTAGCGGGAGGGCCCAGGAGACCCAGTACTTC. Translated: CAWSVPSGRAQETQYF. The whole variable domain, remainder taken from reference TRBV30 and TRBJ2-5, is SQTIHQWPATLVQPVGSPLSLECTVEGTSNPNLYWYRQAAGRGLQLLFYSVGIGQISSEVPQNLSASRPQDRQFILSSKKLLLSDSGFYLCAWSVPSGRAQETQYFGPGTRLLVL.

The DNA of the CDR3 is TGTGCCAGCAGCTTAGGATGGGAAGCGGGTAGAGAGACCCAGTACTTC. Residues: CASSLGWEAGRETQYF. The chain has TRBV11-2 and TRBJ2-5, with D possibly matching TRBD2 (6 bases). The germline V and J ends were trimmed by 1 base and 4 bases, with 16 bases remaining between them. Germline lookup yields CDR1 SGHAT and CDR2 FQNNGV. This CDR3 is 16 amino acids long.

V and J are TRBV19 and TRBJ1-1; D perhaps matches TRBD1 (5 bases). This CDR3 spans 13 amino acids. V shed 2 bases and J shed 5 bases, with 9 bases lying between them. CDR1 LNHDA and CDR2 SQIVND come from the germline V gene (reference sequence). The CDR3 here is CASSISGLTEAFF. The CDR3 nucleotides are TGTGCCAGTAGTATATCAGGGTTGACTGAAGCTTTCTTT.

This clone was observed a few times. This rearrangement joins TRBV7-8 to TRBJ1-1, with 7 bases lining up with TRBD1. The CDR3 contains 14 residues. Germline values: CDR1 SGHVS, CDR2 FQNEAQ. V lost 4 bases to trimming and J lost 4 bases; unmatched junction nucleotides: 6. CDR3: CASSYRGSGTEAFF. In DNA, the CDR3 is TGTGCCAGCAGCTACAGGGGATCGGGCACTGAAGCTTTCTTT.

This clone appeared a single time. The chain carries TRBV7-9 and TRBJ2-7, with D tentatively TRBD1 (6 bases). The CDR3 has 15 amino acids. V was pared by 5 bases and J by 3 bases, with 17 bases between. Germline V gene data show CDR1 as SEHNR and CDR2 as FQNEAQ (reference sequence). CDR3 DNA sequence: TGTGCCAGCAGCCCGCCACCTCTACAGGGCTACGAGCAGTACTTC. The encoded protein is CASSPPPLQGYEQYF.

The V and J genes are TRBV18 and TRBJ2-7; D gene ambiguous. Germline assignment: CDR1 KGHSH and CDR2 LQKENI. This CDR3 is 13 amino acids long. V was shortened by 6 bases and J by 5 bases, with 14 bases between the two germline ends. The CDR3 reads CASSSSRVNEQYF. The CDR3 DNA reads as TGTGCCAGCTCCTCCTCTCGGGTAAACGAGCAGTACTTC.

This chain joins TRBV7-2 and TRBJ2-5; 14 bases agree with TRBD2. The trim removed 4 bases at V and 3 bases at J, leaving 1 base unmatched. Germline values: CDR1 SGHTA, CDR2 FQGNSA. The CDR3 is made up of 15 amino acids. The CDR3 nucleotides read TGTGCCAGCAGCTCGGGACTAGCGGGAGAAGAGACCCAGTACTTC. Protein sequence: CASSSGLAGEETQYF.

The CDR3 nucleotides read TGTGCCAGCAGCCGCCAAGAGACCCAGTACTTC. Its protein is CASSRQETQYF. This chain uses TRBV28 with TRBJ2-5, with D unresolved. With 6 bases removed from V and 1 base from J, the gap between germline ends came to 3 bases. Looked up from germline, CDR1 is MDHEN and CDR2 is SYDVKM. The CDR3 has 11 amino acids.